Each of the 4 T cell receptor beta chains below was sequenced from the same sample in a study of blood T cell repertoires in COVID-19. Sequencing used immunoSEQ multiplex PCR; TCRdb keeps in-frame clones, though not all of them. The table records around 310,000 clones, about nine tenths of them present only once. Sequencing used PBMCs or T cells enriched from blood (not recorded which). The receptors were gathered from a woman between 25 and 40 years old who had recovered from COVID-19.

J is TRBJ2-1 and V is TRBV6-5, with TRBD2 matching over 7 bases. The germline V gene encodes CDR1 MNHEY and CDR2 SVGAGI. CDR3 length: 15 residues. Trimming took 6 bases from V and 5 from J; bases not matched to a gene: 10. CDR3 in amino acids: CASSRLAAKNNEQFF. CDR3 DNA: TGTGCCAGCAGCCGGCTAGCGGCTAAGAACAATGAGCAGTTCTTC.

As for this clone: The sample contains more than one DNA sequence encoding this CDR3. V usage is TRBV5-1 and J usage is TRBJ1-5, with D tentatively TRBD1 (6 bases). The CDR3 runs 15 residues. The germline V gene has CDR1 SGHRS and CDR2 YFSETQ. The germline V and J ends were trimmed by 1 base and 2 bases, with 10 bases remaining between them. The CDR3, as DNA: TGCGCCAGCAGCTTGTCAGGGGTGGGCAATCAGCCCCAGCATTTT. Translated: CASSLSGVGNQPQHF.

This chain links TRBV28 with TRBJ2-5; 9 bases align to TRBD2. The CDR3 totals 15 residues. From germline, CDR1 is MDHEN and CDR2 SYDVKM. Germline trimming cut 2 bases from V and 6 bases from J; bases unmatched to any gene: 7. The CDR3, as DNA: TGTGCCAGCAGTTTAGCGGGAGGGCCTGGGAAGACCCAGTACTTC. Translating it yields CASSLAGGPGKTQYF. The whole variable domain, remainder taken from reference TRBV28 and TRBJ2-5, is DVKVTQSSRYLVKRTGEKVFLECVQDMDHENMFWYRQDPGLGLRLIYFSYDVKMKEKGDIPEGYSVSREKKERFSLILESASTNQTSMYLCASSLAGGPGKTQYFGPGTRLLVL.

The genes are TRBV12-3 or TRBV12-4 and TRBJ2-7; D is possibly TRBD1 (6 bases). This CDR3 has 13 residues. Deletions cut 1 base from V and 5 bases from J, with 9 bases between. This CDR3 reads CASSLVGGHEQYF. The CDR3 nucleotides are TGTGCCAGCAGTTTAGTAGGGGGTCACGAGCAGTACTTC.